Below, 6 T cell receptor beta chains from the same sample are listed, as sequenced in a study of blood T cell repertoires in COVID-19. Data came from immunoSEQ multiplex PCR; TCRdb stores just in-frame clones and leaves some out. The sample shows about 190,000 clones, about 81% of them seen only once. The sequenced sample was PBMCs or T cells enriched from blood (not recorded which). Every receptor here comes from a woman aged 25-40 years who had recovered from COVID-19.

The chain couples TRBV19 to TRBJ2-3, with 7 bases identical to TRBD2. Germline lookup yields CDR1 LNHDA and CDR2 SQIVND (reference sequence). The CDR3 has 16 amino acids. V lost 4 bases and J lost 5; bases outside the gene matches: 12. The CDR3 loop reads CASSRPSGPIEDTQYF. CDR3 nucleotide sequence: TGTGCCAGTAGTAGACCTAGCGGCCCCATCGAAGATACGCAGTATTTT.

The rearrangement uses TRBV28 and TRBJ1-5, with 9 bases aligning to TRBD1. CDR1 is MDHEN, CDR2 SYDVKM, per germline. J gave up 2 bases and V 7 bases, and 12 bases lay outside the gene matches. The CDR3 sequence is 17 residues long. CDR3 in amino acids: CASTINRGLIGNQPQHF. DNA of the CDR3: TGTGCCAGCACCATCAACAGGGGGCTGATTGGCAATCAGCCCCAGCATTTT.

The genes are TRBV18 and TRBJ1-2; 8 positions match TRBD1. The J segment lost 4 bases and the V segment lost 6 bases, leaving 7 bases of the junction unmatched. CDR1 KGHSH and CDR2 LQKENI come from the germline V gene. CDR3 length equals 14 residues. The CDR3 nucleotides are TGTGCCAGCTCTTCGACAGGGGTGGCCTATGGCTACACCTTC. Residues: CASSSTGVAYGYTF.

This rearrangement joins TRBV28 to TRBJ1-6; tentatively, D is TRBD1 (6 bases). Trimming pared 5 bases from V and 7 bases from J, leaving 15 bases between. Germline CDR1 is MDHEN and CDR2 is SYDVKM. The CDR3 runs 15 residues. The CDR3 nucleotides read TGTGCCAGCAGTCCCCCCACAGGGACCAATTCACCCCTCCACTTT. Translation: CASSPPTGTNSPLHF.

The rearrangement joins TRBV18 to TRBJ2-1; the match to TRBD2 covers 7 bases. Trimming took 3 bases from V and 6 from J; bases not matched to a gene: 8. Looked up from germline, CDR1 is KGHSH and CDR2 is LQKENI. CDR3 length: 15 amino acids. In nucleotides, the CDR3 is TGTGCCAGCTCACCCGGGGAGCGGGGTTTCAATGAGCAGTTCTTC. Its protein product is CASSPGERGFNEQFF.

V usage is TRBV28 and J usage is TRBJ2-1; D is ambiguous. CDR3 length: 11 residues. V lost 4 bases and J 9 bases, leaving 7 bases between the germline ends. Germline V lookup: CDR1 MDHEN, CDR2 SYDVKM. CDR3 amino acids: CASSYRVEQFF. CDR3 DNA: TGTGCCAGCAGTTATCGGGTTGAGCAGTTCTTC.